A selection of T cell receptor beta chains follows, all from one sample in a study of blood T cells in healthy people across ages. MiXCR, applied by TCRdb to the 5' RACE reads, yields one record per CDR3 protein. The profile shows 580,000 or so distinct CDR3 sequences, around half of them singletons. The sample comprised blood. The receptor set was obtained from a man at least 80 years old in good health. CDR3s include the opening cysteine and the closing phenylalanine or tryptophan. A D gene is named only where the DNA matches it firmly. Clone sizes are given selectively: once, few, many, or a class where the clone is expanded.

J: TRBJ1-1; D: .; V: TRBV7-3; size: .; DNA: TGTGCCAGCAGCTTAGATGGGAGGGGCGGGAAAACTGAAGCTTTCTTT; CDR3: CASSLDGRGGKTEAFF
J: TRBJ1-4; D: .; V: TRBV4-2; size: .; DNA: TGTGCCAGCATGGGGGGGCCGCGTGAAAAACTGTTTTTT; CDR3: CASMGGPREKLFF
J: TRBJ1-2; D: .; V: TRBV6-5; size: many; DNA: TGTGCCAGCAGTTACTACGCCGGGGGGTATGGCTACACCTTC; CDR3: CASSYYAGGYGYTF
J: TRBJ2-5; D: .; V: TRBV5-1; size: few; DNA: TGCGCCAGCAGCGCCGAGGGGATTGGGACCCAGTACTTC; CDR3: CASSAEGIGTQYF
J: TRBJ1-2; D: TRBD1; V: TRBV12-3/TRBV12-4; size: many; DNA: TGTGCCAGCAGTCCCCCCCCGGGACAGGGGTCCTATGGCTACACCTTC; CDR3: CASSPPPGQGSYGYTF
J: TRBJ1-5; D: TRBD1; V: TRBV15; size: .; DNA: TGTGCCACCAGCAGAAACAGGGGACCAAATCAGCCCCAGCATTTT; CDR3: CATSRNRGPNQPQHF
J: TRBJ2-1; D: .; V: TRBV11-1; size: few; DNA: TGTGCCAGCACCCGGGGCAATGAGCAGTTCTTC; CDR3: CASTRGNEQFF
J: TRBJ2-1; D: TRBD1; V: TRBV5-1; size: few; DNA: TGTGCCAGCAGCCTCGCCGGGACAGGGTACAATGAGCAGTTCTTC; CDR3: CASSLAGTGYNEQFF
J: TRBJ1-2; D: TRBD1; V: TRBV20-1; size: .; DNA: TGCAGTGCTGCCCGAGGACAGGGCACCTATGGCTACACCTTC; CDR3: CSAARGQGTYGYTF
J: TRBJ2-3; D: .; V: TRBV7-3; size: few; DNA: TGTGCCAGCAGCTTAAGCGGGACAGGCACAGATACGCAGTATTTT; CDR3: CASSLSGTGTDTQYF
J: TRBJ2-5; D: .; V: TRBV6-2/TRBV6-3; size: few; DNA: TGTGCCAGCAAACGAGACGGGTACCAAGAGACCCAGTACTTC; CDR3: CASKRDGYQETQYF
J: TRBJ2-3; D: .; V: TRBV7-2; size: .; DNA: TGTGCCAGCAGCTTAGGCCGGGTCCGCAACCAGGATACGCAGTATTTT; CDR3: CASSLGRVRNQDTQYF
J: TRBJ2-7; D: .; V: TRBV20-1; size: many; DNA: TGCAGTGCTAGTGAAACCCTGGGCGTAACCGGTTACGAGCAGTACTTC; CDR3: CSASETLGVTGYEQYF
J: TRBJ1-4; D: .; V: TRBV12-3/TRBV12-4; size: .; DNA: TGTGCCAGCAGTTTAACCCCGGAGGGTGGAAAACTGTTTTTT; CDR3: CASSLTPEGGKLFF
J: TRBJ2-5; D: TRBD1; V: TRBV6-2/TRBV6-3; size: .; DNA: TGTGCCAGCAGTTATAACGCCGGGACAGGGCTAGAGACCCAGTACTTC; CDR3: CASSYNAGTGLETQYF
J: TRBJ1-2; D: TRBD1; V: TRBV28; size: .; DNA: TGTGCCAGCATCCCCGGGACAGCCCAATTCGGCTACACCTTC; CDR3: CASIPGTAQFGYTF
J: TRBJ2-5; D: .; V: TRBV20-1; size: .; DNA: TGCAGTGCTAGGGGCCTAAGGGGGAGCAATGAGCAGTACTTC; CDR3: CSARGLRGSNEQYF
J: TRBJ2-3; D: TRBD2; V: TRBV20-1; size: .; DNA: TGCAGTGCCCCCGTTGGGACTAGCGGCACAGATACGCAGTATTTT; CDR3: CSAPVGTSGTDTQYF
J: TRBJ2-3; D: TRBD2; V: TRBV20-1; size: .; DNA: TGCGGTGCAAAAGGGACTAGCGGGGGAAGCACAGATACGCAGTATTTT; CDR3: CGAKGTSGGSTDTQYF
J: TRBJ2-3; D: .; V: TRBV6-2/TRBV6-3; size: few; DNA: TGTGCCAGCAAGAATGGCCCCCCAGATACGCAGTATTTT; CDR3: CASKNGPPDTQYF
J: TRBJ2-7; D: .; V: TRBV9; size: .; DNA: TGTGCCAGCAGCCCCAGGGCAGACCGCTACGAGCAGTACTTC; CDR3: CASSPRADRYEQYF
J: TRBJ1-1; D: .; V: TRBV10-2; size: .; DNA: TGCGCCAGCAGTGACGGGGAATACACTGAAGCTTTCTTT; CDR3: CASSDGEYTEAFF
J: TRBJ2-2; D: TRBD2; V: TRBV6-6; size: .; DNA: TGTGCCAGCAGCGAACGCGGGGGTAGAGGGGAGCTGTTTTTT; CDR3: CASSERGGRGELFF
J: TRBJ1-1; D: .; V: TRBV5-1; size: few; DNA: TGCGCCAGCAGCTTGGAGGCCAGGGAGGGAACTGAAGCTTTCTTT; CDR3: CASSLEAREGTEAFF
J: TRBJ1-4; D: .; V: TRBV12-3/TRBV12-4; size: .; DNA: TGTGCCAGCAGCTTTCGATCGGGGGTAGTAAATGAAAAACTGTTTTTT; CDR3: CASSFRSGVVNEKLFF
J: TRBJ2-1; D: TRBD1; V: TRBV5-1; size: .; DNA: TGCGCCAGCAGCCCAAAAACAGGGGTTGGTGAGCAGTTCTTC; CDR3: CASSPKTGVGEQFF
J: TRBJ1-5; D: .; V: TRBV6-6; size: many; DNA: TGTGCCAGCAGTTTCCAACAGGATCAGCCCCAGCATTTT; CDR3: CASSFQQDQPQHF
J: TRBJ2-1; D: .; V: TRBV7-2; size: few; DNA: TGTGCCAGCAGCCTAGAAACGAATAACTACAATGAGCAGTTCTTC; CDR3: CASSLETNNYNEQFF
J: TRBJ1-4; D: .; V: TRBV12-3/TRBV12-4; size: .; DNA: TGTGCCAGCAGTTCAGAACCGGGGGGCTCGCCGAATGAAAAACTGTTTTTT; CDR3: CASSSEPGGSPNEKLFF
J: TRBJ2-1; D: TRBD2; V: TRBV20-1; size: .; DNA: TGCAGTGCTAGAGACTCTAGCGGGAGACGGGGCAATGAGCAGTTCTTC; CDR3: CSARDSSGRRGNEQFF
J: TRBJ2-5; D: TRBD1; V: TRBV10-3; size: few; DNA: TGTGCCATCAGTGACCCCAGGGGGCCGGGGGAGACCCAGTACTTC; CDR3: CAISDPRGPGETQYF
J: TRBJ2-1; D: TRBD2; V: TRBV2; size: .; DNA: TGTGCCAGCAGTGAGCTCCGGGATGGCGGGAGGTACAATGAGCAGTTCTTC; CDR3: CASSELRDGGRYNEQFF
J: TRBJ1-2; D: .; V: TRBV20-1; size: .; DNA: TGCAGTGCTTGGGCCACTGGCTACACCTTC; CDR3: CSAWATGYTF
J: TRBJ1-5; D: .; V: TRBV3-1; size: few; DNA: TGTGCCAGCAGCCAAGGTGTCGATCAGCCCCAGCATTTT; CDR3: CASSQGVDQPQHF
J: TRBJ2-6; D: .; V: TRBV6-2/TRBV6-3; size: few; DNA: TGTGCCAGCAAAAATCAGGGGGCCAACGTCCTGACTTTC; CDR3: CASKNQGANVLTF
J: TRBJ2-1; D: .; V: TRBV28; size: few; DNA: TGTGCCAGCAACTCCCGTGGGCCGGTGACCTTCAATGAGCAGTTCTTC; CDR3: CASNSRGPVTFNEQFF
J: TRBJ2-5; D: TRBD1; V: TRBV12-5; size: few; DNA: TGTGCTAGTGGTCGCCGGACAGGAGCGGCTTCGTACCAAGAGACCCAGTACTTC; CDR3: CASGRRTGAASYQETQYF
J: TRBJ2-1; D: .; V: TRBV24-1; size: .; DNA: TGTGCCACCAGGGCCAGCGTTTCAACAGAGCAGTTCTTC; CDR3: CATRASVSTEQFF
J: TRBJ2-7; D: .; V: TRBV6-5; size: many; DNA: TGTGCCAGCAGTTACGATAGCACCTACGAGCAGTACTTC; CDR3: CASSYDSTYEQYF
J: TRBJ2-7; D: .; V: TRBV5-1; size: few; DNA: TGCGCCAGCAGCTTGGGGGGTCTAGCATCTATTCAGTACTTC; CDR3: CASSLGGLASIQYF
J: TRBJ2-5; D: .; V: TRBV7-8; size: .; DNA: TGTGCCAGCAGCCGACACAAGGGTACGGAGACCCAGTACTTC; CDR3: CASSRHKGTETQYF
J: TRBJ1-3; D: TRBD1; V: TRBV20-1; size: .; DNA: TGCAGTGCCAATACAGGGGTAGCAAACACCATATATTTT; CDR3: CSANTGVANTIYF
J: TRBJ2-3; D: .; V: TRBV20-1; size: .; DNA: TGCAGTGTGGGCAGGGGGGCAAACCAAGATACGCAGTATTTT; CDR3: CSVGRGANQDTQYF
J: TRBJ1-1; D: .; V: TRBV5-1; size: .; DNA: TGCGCCAGCAGCTTGGGCCAGACGCGCACTGAAGCTTTCTTT; CDR3: CASSLGQTRTEAFF
J: TRBJ2-7; D: .; V: TRBV20-1; size: .; DNA: TGCAGTGCTACCTTGGACAGCTACGAGCAGTACTTC; CDR3: CSATLDSYEQYF
J: TRBJ2-3; D: .; V: TRBV19; size: .; DNA: TGTGCCAGTAGTATATACGGAGGCTCAAGTGGTACGCAGTATTTT; CDR3: CASSIYGGSSGTQYF
J: TRBJ2-5; D: .; V: TRBV6-2/TRBV6-3; size: .; DNA: TGTGCCAGCACCAGGGACTCCCAAGAGACCCTGTACTTC; CDR3: CASTRDSQETLYF
J: TRBJ1-5; D: .; V: TRBV29-1; size: .; DNA: TGCAGCGTTGCCAGGGTTGGCAATCAGCCCCAGCATTTT; CDR3: CSVARVGNQPQHF
J: TRBJ2-5; D: .; V: TRBV10-3; size: .; DNA: TGTGCCATCAGTAAAGGAGGGGGAGAAGAGACCCAGTACTTC; CDR3: CAISKGGGEETQYF
J: TRBJ2-3; D: .; V: TRBV20-1; size: .; DNA: TGCAGTGCTAATAAGGGGAAGACAGATACGCAGTATTTT; CDR3: CSANKGKTDTQYF
J: TRBJ2-7; D: TRBD1; V: TRBV4-3; size: many; DNA: TGCGCCAGCAGCCCCGAAGGGAACAGGGGGTACGAGCAGTACTTC; CDR3: CASSPEGNRGYEQYF
J: TRBJ1-4; D: .; V: TRBV6-6; size: .; DNA: TGTGCCAGCACAGTCGACGGGGCTAATGAAAAACTGTTTTTT; CDR3: CASTVDGANEKLFF